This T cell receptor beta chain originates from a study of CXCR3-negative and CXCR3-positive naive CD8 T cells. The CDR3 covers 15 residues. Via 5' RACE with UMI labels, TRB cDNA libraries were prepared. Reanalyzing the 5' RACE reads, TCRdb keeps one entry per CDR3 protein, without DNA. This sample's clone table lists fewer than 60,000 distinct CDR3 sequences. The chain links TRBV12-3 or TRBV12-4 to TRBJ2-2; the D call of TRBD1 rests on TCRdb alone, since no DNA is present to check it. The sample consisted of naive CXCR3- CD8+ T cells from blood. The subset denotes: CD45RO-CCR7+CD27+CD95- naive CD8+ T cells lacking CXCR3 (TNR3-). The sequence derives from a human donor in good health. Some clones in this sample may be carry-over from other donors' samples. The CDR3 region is CASISGTINTGELFF.